Shown below are 2 T cell receptor beta chains from a single sample sequenced in a study of blood T cells in healthy people across ages. A second roughly 6 to 12 cycle PCR used barcoded and J-beta primers. TCRdb re-derived calls from the 5' RACE reads in MiXCR, one entry per CDR3 protein. The sample includes around 990,000 distinct CDR3 sequences, 25% of them seen just once. This sample was also put to use in a study of T cells of mothers and their children.

Specimen: blood. The receptors derive from a girl aged 2 to 10 in good health.

The chain employs TRBV16 and TRBJ1-1, with TRBD1 as a possible D gene (5 bases). The CDR3 sequence is 13 residues long. With 8 bases removed from V and 1 base from J, the gap between germline ends came to 11 bases. Germline assignment: CDR1 KGHSY and CDR2 FQNENV. The CDR3 is CASPRDGNTEAFF. As DNA, the CDR3 is TGTGCCAGCCCACGGGACGGGAACACTGAAGCTTTCTTT.

This clonotype turned up a few times. V usage is TRBV20-1 and J usage is TRBJ2-3, with 7 bases that match TRBD2. CDR3 length: 14 amino acids. J gave up 5 bases and V 5 bases, and 10 bases lay outside the gene matches. Germline V lookup: CDR1 DFQATT, CDR2 SNEGSKA (reference sequence). The CDR3 protein is CSASGLVRLDTQYF. The CDR3 bases are TGCAGTGCTTCTGGACTAGTCCGTCTAGATACGCAGTATTTT.